The clone carrying this TCR beta chain was counted ten times or more. What it binds is not known. The data belong to a study of identical twins. Overall study results and limits: Low generation probability was overrepresented in out-of-frame alpha sequences shared by twins. Instead of following the same donors, the conclusions were based on cross-sectional statistical analysis. For monozygotic twins, models underestimated out-of-frame TCR alpha sharing.

Template switching added a universal primer site; cDNA carried unique molecular identifiers. One entry per CDR3 protein, called by TCRdb with MiXCR from the 5' RACE reads. This table has approximately 260,000 distinct CDR3 sequences, 11% to 15% appearing once. Germline lookup yields CDR1 SGHTA and CDR2 FQGNSA. Trimming cost V 0 bases and J 3 bases; bases outside gene matches: 3. The CDR3 is made up of 16 amino acids. This receptor was taken from a woman in her late teens or twenties in good health. The chain employs TRBV7-2 and TRBJ2-1; 9 nucleotides line up with TRBD2. Sequencing was carried out using memory (CD45RO+) T cells sorted from blood. The CDR3 sequence is CASSLALAGYYNEQFF. The CDR3 DNA sequence: TGTGCCAGCAGCTTAGCGCTAGCGGGGTACTACAATGAGCAGTTCTTC.